One sample yielded the 29 T cell receptor beta chains listed below, sequenced in a study of shared clonotypes between healthy human individuals. Data came from immunoSEQ multiplex PCR; TCRdb stores just in-frame clones and leaves some out. The data show about 2,500,000 clones, around 90% seen once. Sequenced sample: naive CD4+ T cells sorted from blood. Subset reported: CD45RA+ positively selected. The receptors derive from a man between 18 and 29 years old in good health.

The chain employs TRBV7-9 and TRBJ2-3; the D is unclear. Germline V gene lookup returns CDR1 SEHNR and CDR2 FQNEAQ (reference sequence). The CDR3 is 14 amino acids. The germline V and J ends were trimmed by 3 bases and 4 bases, with 11 bases remaining between them. DNA for the CDR3: TGTGCCAGCAGCTTCTCCTTTGGGTCAGATACGCAGTATTTT. It translates to CASSFSFGSDTQYF.

J is TRBJ2-5 and V is TRBV27, with TRBD1 identical over 7 bases. Germline CDR1 and CDR2: MNHEY and SMNVEV (reference sequence). Germline trimming cut 0 bases from V and 4 bases from J; bases unmatched to any gene: 8. CDR3 length equals 16 residues. The CDR3 DNA reads as TGTGCCAGCAGTTTATCGTGGACAGGCTATCGAGAGACCCAGTACTTC. Amino acids: CASSLSWTGYRETQYF.

This chain joins TRBV7-9 and TRBJ2-3; 15 bases align to TRBD2. V gave up 5 bases and J gave up 2 bases; unmatched junction bases: 11. CDR1 is SEHNR and CDR2 is FQNEAQ in the germline V gene (reference sequence). The CDR3 has 19 residues. CDR3 sequence: CASSRRGLAGGLHTDTQYF. DNA of the CDR3: TGTGCCAGCAGCCGGAGGGGACTAGCGGGGGGACTACACACAGATACGCAGTATTTT. Together with reference TRBV7-9 and TRBJ2-3, the CDR3 gives the full variable domain: DTGVSQNPRHKITKRGQNVTFRCDPISEHNRLYWYRQTLGQGPEFLTYFQNEAQLEKSRLLSDRFSAERPKGSFSTLEIQRTEQGDSAMYLCASSRRGLAGGLHTDTQYFGPGTRLTVL.

V gene TRBV6-5 combines with J gene TRBJ1-5; 7 nucleotides agree with TRBD1. Germline assignment: CDR1 MNHEY and CDR2 SVGAGI. The CDR3 has 12 residues. Germline trimming cut 8 bases from V and 15 bases from J; bases unmatched to any gene: 13. CDR3 DNA sequence: TGTGCCAGCTCTCAATCACAGGGGCATTCGCATTTT. This gives the protein CASSQSQGHSHF.

The chain has TRBV5-1 and TRBJ2-1, with D unresolved. V dropped 4 bases and J dropped 8 bases, with 13 bases sitting between them. This CDR3 has 13 amino acids. Germline V lookup: CDR1 SGHRS, CDR2 YFSETQ. The CDR3 DNA sequence: TGCGCCAGCAGCGCCCCGGTTGCGGATGAGCAGTTCTTC. It is translated as CASSAPVADEQFF.

This chain connects TRBV7-2 to TRBJ2-7; 7 bases line up with TRBD2. The V gene's germline CDR1 is SGHTA and CDR2 FQGNSA. The V and J ends lost 1 base and 1 base, in that order; junction bases with no gene match: 4. There are 15 residues in the CDR3. CDR3 residues: CASSLEAGTSYEQYF. The DNA for the CDR3 is TGTGCCAGCAGCTTAGAAGCGGGAACTTCCTACGAGCAGTACTTC.

The J gene is TRBJ2-7, the V gene TRBV5-4; TRBD2 matches 13 bases. The CDR3 covers 16 residues. J lost 2 bases, V lost 1 base, and 3 bases had no gene match. The germline V gene has CDR1 SGHNT and CDR2 YYREEE (reference sequence). CDR3: CASSLSGTSGAYEQYF. Written as DNA, the CDR3 is TGTGCCAGCAGCTTGTCCGGGACTAGCGGGGCCTACGAGCAGTACTTC.

This clone was counted once. The V call is TRBV19, the J call TRBJ2-3, with TRBD2 matching over 9 bases. In germline, CDR1 is LNHDA, CDR2 SQIVND (reference sequence). The V and J ends lost 7 bases and 6 bases, in that order; junction bases with no gene match: 14. This CDR3 has 16 residues. The CDR3 protein is CASNGQVSGRGDTQYF. DNA of the CDR3: TGTGCCAGTAATGGGCAGGTTAGCGGGAGAGGGGATACGCAGTATTTT.

V gene TRBV18 combines with J gene TRBJ2-7, with 7 nucleotides matching TRBD2. CDR3 length: 15 residues. The J segment lost 0 bases and the V segment lost 6 bases, leaving 8 bases of the junction unmatched. Germline V gene data show CDR1 as KGHSH and CDR2 as LQKENI. As DNA, the CDR3 is TGTGCCAGCTCCCTGAGCGCGGGAGCCTCCTACGAGCAGTACTTC. This encodes CASSLSAGASYEQYF.

The V call is TRBV7-2, the J call TRBJ2-3; a possible D gene is TRBD1 (5 bases). V gave up 1 base and J gave up 2 bases, with 10 bases separating them. The CDR3 runs 15 residues. Per germline, CDR1 SGHTA and CDR2 FQGNSA. The CDR3 spells CASSLGTRNTDTQYF. In nucleotides, the CDR3 is TGTGCCAGCAGCTTAGGGACAAGGAACACAGATACGCAGTATTTT. The full variable domain, with the rest looked up from reference TRBV7-2 and TRBJ2-3, is GAGVSQSPSNKVTEKGKDVELRCDPISGHTALYWYRQSLGQGLEFLIYFQGNSAPDKSGLPSDRFSAERTGGSVSTLTIQRTQQEDSAVYLCASSLGTRNTDTQYFGPGTRLTVL.

The genes are TRBV5-8 and TRBJ1-2; D gene ambiguous. The CDR3 runs to 12 residues. The V gene's germline CDR1 is SGHTS and CDR2 YDEGEE. The germline V and J ends were trimmed by 6 bases and 6 bases, with 12 bases remaining between them. CDR3 DNA: TGTGCCAGCATGCGGAAGGGAGATGGCTACACCTTC. Translating gives CASMRKGDGYTF.

In DNA, the CDR3 is TGTGCCAGCAGCGACGACGGGACTTCTAGCACAGATACGCAGTATTTT. Translation: CASSDDGTSSTDTQYF. The chain joins TRBV21-1 to TRBJ2-3; TRBD2, as called in the table, went unchecked against the DNA. TRBV21-1 has pseudogene status. The CDR3 contains 16 residues.

The CDR3 sequence is CASRPGMGGNSYEQYF. In nucleotides, the CDR3 is TGTGCCAGCCGCCCTGGTATGGGCGGAAACTCCTACGAGCAGTACTTC. The rearrangement links TRBV2 to TRBJ2-7; D is unclear. The V gene's germline CDR1 is SNHLY and CDR2 FYNNEI. V shed 8 bases and J shed 0 bases, with 20 bases lying between them. The CDR3 length is 16 residues. Variable domain in full (rest from reference TRBV2 and TRBJ2-7): EPEVTQTPSHQVTQMGQEVILRCVPISNHLYFYWYRQILGQKVEFLVSFYNNEISEKSEIFDDQFSVERPDGSNFTLKIRSTKLEDSAMYFCASRPGMGGNSYEQYFGPGTRLTVT.

The rearrangement links TRBV2 to TRBJ1-2; D not certain. Germline V gene sequence: CDR1 SNHLY, CDR2 FYNNEI. V lost 8 bases to trimming and J lost 4 bases, with 8 bases between them. The CDR3 contains 11 residues. CDR3 region: CASLDFYGYTF. The CDR3 DNA sequence: TGTGCCAGCCTGGACTTCTATGGCTACACCTTC.

The chain recombines TRBV28 with TRBJ1-1; unclear D gene. V dropped 4 bases and J dropped 8 bases, with 11 bases sitting between them. Per germline, CDR1 MDHEN and CDR2 SYDVKM. This CDR3 comprises 12 residues. CDR3 bases: TGTGCCAGCAGTTCACACCCCAGAGAAGCTTTCTTT. Amino acids: CASSSHPREAFF.

CDR3 amino acids: CASSSSAENTEAFF. The CDR3 nucleotides are TGTGCCAGCAGCAGTTCGGCCGAGAACACTGAAGCTTTCTTT. The chain has TRBV21-1 and TRBJ1-1. TRBV21-1 is an annotated pseudogene. The CDR3 has 14 amino acids.

The CDR3 region has the DNA TGTGCCAGCAGTGGCTCAGTGAGAAAAAATGAAAAACTGTTTTTT. Translating it yields CASSGSVRKNEKLFF. The chain combines TRBV25-1 with TRBJ1-4, with D uncertain. CDR1 is MGHDK, CDR2 SYGVNS, per germline. V was clipped by 4 bases and J by 5 bases, with 14 bases between them. The CDR3 totals 15 residues.

The chain couples TRBV4-1 to TRBJ1-4; 8 nucleotides match TRBD1. V was clipped by 6 bases and J by 8 bases; unmatched bases: 14. This CDR3 spans 16 amino acids. In germline, CDR1 is MGHRA, CDR2 YSYEKL. As DNA, the CDR3 is TGCGCCAGCAGACTTTCAGGGGGCGCCGATGCAGAAAAACTGTTTTTT. It yields the protein CASRLSGGADAEKLFF.

The rearrangement joins TRBV2 to TRBJ2-2, with D perhaps matching TRBD1 (6 bases). Germline V gene lookup returns CDR1 SNHLY and CDR2 FYNNEI. V dropped 7 bases and J dropped 2 bases, with 14 bases sitting between them. The CDR3 runs to 15 residues. DNA of the CDR3: TGTGCCAGCACAGTCGAAGGGGGAAACACCGGGGAGCTGTTTTTT. It is translated as CASTVEGGNTGELFF.

The J gene is TRBJ2-7, the V gene TRBV28, with D possibly TRBD2 on 6 matching bases. Germline-derived CDR1 and CDR2 are MDHEN and SYDVKM. The ends were cut back, 9 bases at V and 3 bases at J, with 15 bases in the middle. The CDR3 spans 13 residues. CDR3 coding DNA: TGTGCCAGTGCGGGAAGGGTGAACTACGAGCAGTACTTC. Amino acids: CASAGRVNYEQYF.

Concerning this clone: The same CDR3 arises from other DNA sequences in this sample as well. This rearrangement joins TRBV9 to TRBJ2-1; D is unclear. This CDR3 comprises 13 residues. Trimming pared 0 bases from V and 5 bases from J, leaving 6 bases between. Germline CDR1 is SGDLS and CDR2 is YYNGEE. The CDR3: CASSVDRNNEQFF. DNA of the CDR3: TGTGCCAGCAGCGTAGACAGAAACAATGAGCAGTTCTTC.

The J gene is TRBJ2-2, the V gene TRBV5-1, with 10 nucleotides matching TRBD1. The CDR3 consists of 16 residues. V dropped 4 bases and J dropped 3; count of bases not matched to a gene: 6. Germline CDR1 and CDR2: SGHRS and YFSETQ. CDR3 protein: CASSLGDRGYTGELFF. The DNA of the CDR3 is TGCGCCAGCAGCCTGGGGGACAGGGGATACACCGGGGAGCTGTTTTTT. Full variable domain (missing parts from reference TRBV5-1 and TRBJ2-2): KAGVTQTPRYLIKTRGQQVTLSCSPISGHRSVSWYQQTPGQGLQFLFEYFSETQRNKGNFPGRFSGRQFSNSRSEMNVSTLELGDSALYLCASSLGDRGYTGELFFGEGSRLTVL.

This clone came up once. This chain connects TRBV4-3 to TRBJ2-7, with a tentative D call TRBD2 (6 bases). V was shortened by 2 bases and J by 4 bases, with 15 bases between the two germline ends. The CDR3 consists of 15 residues. CDR1 and CDR2 (germline): LGHNA, YSLEER. The CDR3 coding sequence is TGCGCCAGCAGCCAAATGTGGGAGGCAACTTACGAGCAGTACTTC. Its translation: CASSQMWEATYEQYF.

The chain has TRBV30 and TRBJ1-1; D possibly corresponds to TRBD1 (6 bases). The length of the CDR3 is 14 residues. V dropped 2 bases and J dropped 1 base, with 11 bases sitting between them. Germline values: CDR1 GTSNPN, CDR2 SVGIG (reference sequence). The CDR3 bases are TGTGCCTGGAGTCTAGGGACATCGAACACTGAAGCTTTCTTT. It is translated as CAWSLGTSNTEAFF.

V and J are TRBV5-5 and TRBJ2-5; no clear D gene. Germline V CDR1 and CDR2: SGHKS, YYEKEE (reference sequence). This CDR3 spans 15 amino acids. The V end lost 4 bases, the J end lost 5 bases, and 18 bases lay between the germline ends. CDR3 loop: CASSIYSIEMETQYF. Written as DNA, the CDR3 is TGTGCCAGCAGCATATATTCGATAGAAATGGAGACCCAGTACTTC.

The V gene is TRBV4-3, the J gene TRBJ2-7; D unresolved. Trimming stripped 1 base from V and 3 bases from J, with 10 bases between. The CDR3 runs to 14 residues. CDR1 is LGHNA and CDR2 is YSLEER in the germline V gene. The CDR3 region has the DNA TGCGCCAGCAGCCAAGTTTACAGCGTCTACGAGCAGTACTTC. This codes for CASSQVYSVYEQYF.

The sample holds one count of this clone. The rearrangement uses TRBV7-6 and TRBJ2-2, with D uncertain. Per germline, CDR1 SGHVS and CDR2 FNYEAQ. V was cut by 3 bases and J by 7 bases, with 9 bases left in between. The CDR3 has 13 residues. CDR3 nucleotide sequence: TGTGCCAGCAGCTTTTTAATCAGCGGGGAGCTGTTTTTT. Amino acids: CASSFLISGELFF.

This clone was seen once. The chain combines TRBV2 with TRBJ1-2, with 8 positions matching TRBD1. J lost 2 bases, V lost 4 bases, and 6 bases had no gene match. The CDR3 has 15 residues. Germline assignment: CDR1 SNHLY and CDR2 FYNNEI. CDR3 DNA: TGTGCCAGCAGTGTAACAGGGGGAATCAACTATGGCTACACCTTC. Its protein product is CASSVTGGINYGYTF.

The chain uses TRBV9 and TRBJ2-2; 11 positions match TRBD2. The germline V gene encodes CDR1 SGDLS and CDR2 YYNGEE. This CDR3 is 15 amino acids long. Losses at the gene ends were 0 bases for V and 9 bases for J; bases not matched to a gene: 4. The CDR3 DNA sequence: TGTGCCAGCAGCGTAGAAACTAGCGGGGGCCGGGAGCTGTTTTTT. Its protein product is CASSVETSGGRELFF.